The 17 T cell receptor beta chains in this list originate from one sample, sequenced in a study of human T cells and chemical hapten exposure. TCRdb reprocessed the RACE reads with MiXCR, giving one entry per CDR3 protein. The sample lists more than 85,000 distinct CDR3 sequences; under 35% were seen once. Time point described: patch test 3, about 24 weeks after DPC sensitization. The treatment was: therapeutic diphenylcyclopropenone sensitization with weekly scalp DPC. The sample in question was whole blood, obtained in connection with sensitization to the hapten diphenylcyclopropenone (DPC). These receptors originate from a middle-aged man with alopecia areata. Some clones in this sample may be carry-over from other donors' samples.

This chain joins TRBV29-1 and TRBJ1-2; D remains ambiguous. The CDR3 covers 10 residues. V was trimmed by 4 bases and J by 5 bases, leaving 5 bases between them. Germline V gives CDR1 SQVTM, CDR2 ANQGSEA. The CDR3 nucleotides read TGCAGCGTTGCGGGTTATGGCTACACCTTC. Translated: CSVAGYGYTF.

The J gene is TRBJ2-5, the V gene TRBV5-4; tentatively, D is TRBD1 (6 bases). Trimming removed 4 bases at V and 5 bases at J, with 15 bases between. The CDR3 is made up of 14 amino acids. Germline CDR1 and CDR2: SGHNT and YYREEE (reference sequence). The chain's CDR3 is CASSVGPQGETQYF. The CDR3 nucleotides are TGTGCCAGCAGCGTCGGGCCTCAGGGGGAGACCCAGTACTTC.

This clonotype was picked up a small number of times. The V and J genes are TRBV12-3 or TRBV12-4 and TRBJ1-3; the D gene is possibly TRBD1 (5 bases). The V end lost 7 bases, the J end lost 1 base, and 11 bases lay between the germline ends. The CDR3 spans 14 residues. The CDR3 here is CASTPGGSGNTIYF. The CDR3 nucleotides are TGTGCCAGCACCCCCGGGGGATCTGGAAACACCATATATTTT.

This clonotype was counted only a few times. This rearrangement joins TRBV10-3 to TRBJ2-1; 7 bases match TRBD1. The ends lost 2 bases at V and 0 bases at J; junction bases unmatched: 4. The CDR3 is 16 amino acids. The germline V gene encodes CDR1 ENHRY and CDR2 SYGVKD. The CDR3 region has the DNA TGTGCCATCAGTGAGACCCAGGGGGTCTCCTACAATGAGCAGTTCTTC. Protein: CAISETQGVSYNEQFF.

Relative to its sample, this clonotype is medium-sized. This chain uses TRBV20-1 with TRBJ2-7; tentatively, D is TRBD1 (6 bases). The CDR3 is 13 residues long. Per germline, CDR1 DFQATT and CDR2 SNEGSKA (reference sequence). Trimming shortened V by 6 bases and J by 5 bases, and 17 bases separated the two germline ends. The CDR3 here is CSAKTTDRNEQYF. CDR3 DNA sequence: TGCAGTGCCAAAACCACCGACAGGAACGAGCAGTACTTC.

The V call is TRBV7-2, the J call TRBJ2-5, with 8 positions matching TRBD1. Trimming removed 1 base from V and 6 bases from J; junction bases left unmatched: 7. The germline CDR1 and CDR2 sequences are SGHTA and FQGNSA. The CDR3 extends over 15 amino acids. The CDR3 DNA sequence: TGTGCCAGCAGCTTAGTATCTACAGGGGGGAAGACCCAGTACTTC. It yields the protein CASSLVSTGGKTQYF.

The V gene is TRBV5-1, the J gene TRBJ1-1; 8 bases map to TRBD1. V lost 2 bases and J lost 0; bases outside the gene matches: 9. The CDR3 has 17 residues. Germline V CDR1 and CDR2: SGHRS, YFSETQ. This chain's CDR3 is CASSLGQGADMNTEAFF. The CDR3, as DNA: TGCGCCAGCAGCTTAGGACAGGGTGCCGACATGAACACTGAAGCTTTCTTT.

Only a few counts were recorded for this clonotype. The chain carries TRBV5-1 and TRBJ2-3; a weak D match, TRBD1 (5 bases). The germline V gene encodes CDR1 SGHRS and CDR2 YFSETQ. The CDR3 spans 14 residues. V lost 5 bases and J lost 0, with 10 bases in between. The chain's CDR3 is CASSDSRSTDTQYF. CDR3 in DNA: TGCGCCAGCAGTGACAGCCGCAGCACAGATACGCAGTATTTT. Together with reference TRBV5-1 and TRBJ2-3, the CDR3 gives the full variable domain: KAGVTQTPRYLIKTRGQQVTLSCSPISGHRSVSWYQQTPGQGLQFLFEYFSETQRNKGNFPGRFSGRQFSNSRSEMNVSTLELGDSALYLCASSDSRSTDTQYFGPGTRLTVL.

This chain connects TRBV3-1 to TRBJ2-7; the D is unclear. The CDR3 runs 15 residues. V gave up 1 base and J gave up 2 bases, with 12 bases separating them. The germline V gene has CDR1 LGHDT and CDR2 YNNKEL (reference sequence). CDR3 loop: CASSQGAGVAYEQYF. CDR3 sequence (DNA): TGTGCCAGCAGCCAAGGGGCCGGCGTCGCCTACGAGCAGTACTTC.

This clonotype appeared a few times. The J gene is TRBJ2-7, the V gene TRBV14; D gene unclear. The V and J ends lost 1 base and 4 bases respectively, with 14 bases between them. The CDR3 is made up of 15 amino acids. Germline V gene sequence: CDR1 SGHDN, CDR2 FVKESK. CDR3 sequence reads: CASSQVRGFLYEQYF. CDR3 nucleotide sequence: TGTGCCAGCAGCCAAGTACGTGGCTTCCTATACGAGCAGTACTTC.

V and J are TRBV18 and TRBJ2-3; 11 nucleotides agree with TRBD1. The CDR3 has 16 amino acids. The germline V gene encodes CDR1 KGHSH and CDR2 LQKENI. The junction had 8 bases not matched to a gene; V was cut back by 3 bases and J by 6 bases. The CDR3 nucleotides read TGTGCCAGCTCACCCCTTCGGACAGGGGGCATCGATACGCAGTATTTT. As protein: CASSPLRTGGIDTQYF.

The chain links TRBV7-6 to TRBJ2-6; the D is unclear. Per germline, CDR1 SGHVS and CDR2 FNYEAQ. V was pared by 1 base and J by 0 bases, with 7 bases between. The CDR3 has 16 residues. CDR3 sequence (DNA): TGTGCCAGCAGCTTAGAGAGCTACTCTGGGGCCAACGTCCTGACTTTC. The encoded protein is CASSLESYSGANVLTF. Using reference TRBV7-6 and TRBJ2-6 for the parts outside the CDR3, the full variable domain is GAGVSQSPRYKVTKRGQDVALRCDPISGHVSLYWYRQALGQGPEFLTYFNYEAQQDKSGLPNDRFSAERPEGSISTLTIQRTEQRDSAMYRCASSLESYSGANVLTFGAGSRLTVL.

V is TRBV6-5 and J is TRBJ2-5, with a weak D call TRBD1 (5 bases). Trimming took 6 bases from V and 0 from J, leaving 14 bases between them. Germline-derived CDR1 and CDR2 are MNHEY and SVGAGI. This CDR3 has 15 amino acids. CDR3 sequence: CASSSTRQHQETQYF. CDR3 DNA sequence: TGTGCCAGCAGCTCAACCCGACAGCACCAAGAGACCCAGTACTTC.

The V and J genes are TRBV6-2 or TRBV6-3 and TRBJ2-1; maybe TRBD2 (6 bases). Germline CDR1 is MNHEY and CDR2 is SVGEGT. The CDR3 covers 14 residues. The germline V and J ends were trimmed by 3 bases and 8 bases, with 14 bases remaining between them. DNA for the CDR3: TGTGCCAGCAGTTATCAAGGTAGCGGCTATGAGCAGTTCTTC. Amino acids: CASSYQGSGYEQFF.

The chain uses TRBV6-6 and TRBJ2-2, with 7 bases lining up with TRBD1. The CDR3 contains 15 residues. Germline CDR1 and CDR2: MNHNY and SVGAGI (reference sequence). The junction had 5 bases not matched to a gene; V was cut back by 4 bases and J by 3 bases. The CDR3 protein is CASSSRTGDTGELFF. The CDR3, as DNA: TGTGCCAGCAGTTCCAGAACAGGGGACACCGGGGAGCTGTTTTTT.

This clonotype was counted only a few times. The chain employs TRBV20-1 and TRBJ2-7; D gene uncertain. From germline, CDR1 is DFQATT and CDR2 SNEGSKA (reference sequence). The CDR3 is 10 amino acids. V lost 0 bases and J lost 4, with 1 base in between. CDR3 nucleotide sequence: TGCAGTGCTAGAGAGTACGAGCAGTACTTC. It yields the protein CSAREYEQYF.

This chain connects TRBV29-1 to TRBJ2-7, with D possibly being TRBD2 (6 bases). The CDR3 is 16 amino acids. CDR1 is SQVTM and CDR2 is ANQGSEA in the germline V gene. Deletions cut 5 bases from V and 3 bases from J, with 23 bases between. The CDR3 protein is CSVRDEGRIDCYEQYV. For the CDR3, the DNA is TGCAGCGTTCGGGATGAGGGGAGGATAGATTGCTACGAGCAGTACGTC.